This TCR beta chain appears in the sequencing data of a study of ipilimumab plus nivolumab after autologous stem cell transplantation. Using immunoSEQ multiplex PCR, the repertoire was profiled, and TCRdb retains in-frame clones only, with some absent. This table has roughly 11,000 clones, approximately 69% appearing once. Trimming cost V 1 base and J 5 bases, with 9 bases left between them. The germline V gene has CDR1 SNHLY and CDR2 FYNNEI. The CDR3 is 14 amino acids. Sequencing was performed on PBMCs, taken in a trial of ipilimumab plus nivolumab as post-transplant consolidation. The genes are TRBV2 and TRBJ2-1; D is perhaps TRBD2 (5 bases). This clonotype was obtained from a male donor with diffuse large B-cell lymphoma. The CDR3, as DNA: TGTGCCAGCAGTGAAGGAGGGTTTAACAATGAGCAGTTCTTC. Its translation is CASSEGGFNNEQFF.